Presented here are 27 T cell receptor beta chains from one specimen sequenced in a study of blood T cell repertoires in COVID-19. Data came from immunoSEQ multiplex PCR; TCRdb stores just in-frame clones and leaves some out. The table includes 180,000 or so clones, roughly 85% detected once. The specimen sequenced was PBMCs or T cells enriched from blood (not recorded which). These receptors were collected from a woman between 45 and 60 years old who had recovered from COVID-19.

This rearrangement joins TRBV27 to TRBJ2-2, with unresolved D. Between the trimmed V and J ends, which lost 6 bases and 1 base, there was a span of 15 bases. Germline lookup yields CDR1 MNHEY and CDR2 SMNVEV (reference sequence). This CDR3 is built from 16 residues. CDR3 sequence reads: CASSPQAGWNTGELFF. Here the CDR3 DNA reads TGTGCCAGCAGCCCTCAGGCAGGATGGAACACCGGGGAGCTGTTTTTT.

This chain uses TRBV12-3 or TRBV12-4 with TRBJ1-6; 7 bases map to TRBD1. The CDR3 covers 12 residues. The V segment lost 4 bases and the J segment 9 bases; nucleotides outside the gene matches: 0. The CDR3 reads CASSWTGSPLHF. The CDR3 coding sequence is TGTGCCAGCAGTTGGACAGGTTCACCCCTCCACTTT.

This clone was recorded a few times. The rearrangement uses TRBV11-2 and TRBJ2-1; 7 nucleotides agree with TRBD2. V shed 5 bases, J shed 5 bases, and the junction held 9 bases outside the gene matches. CDR3 length: 15 amino acids. CDR1 and CDR2 from the germline V gene are SGHAT and FQNNGV. This CDR3 reads CASSPLGGNNNEQFF. The CDR3 nucleotides read TGTGCCAGCAGCCCCCTCGGGGGGAACAACAATGAGCAGTTCTTC.

The chain uses TRBV18 and TRBJ1-3; tentatively, D is TRBD1 (6 bases). CDR3 length equals 16 residues. Germline V CDR1 and CDR2: KGHSH, LQKENI. The V gene lost 3 bases and the J gene lost 0 bases, with 12 bases spanning the gap. CDR3 sequence: CASSPGAPVSGNTIYF. CDR3 in DNA: TGTGCCAGCTCACCGGGGGCACCCGTCTCTGGAAACACCATATATTTT.

V and J are TRBV7-8 and TRBJ1-1; 9 positions agree with TRBD1. V gave up 5 bases and J gave up 3 bases; unmatched junction bases: 10. The CDR3 totals 16 residues. Germline V CDR1 and CDR2: SGHVS, FQNEAQ. The CDR3 sequence is CASSPTGGVQDTEAFF. The CDR3 coding sequence is TGTGCCAGCAGCCCGACAGGGGGGGTTCAGGACACTGAAGCTTTCTTT. The variable domain in full, completed from reference TRBV7-8 and TRBJ1-1, reads GAGVSQSPRYKVAKRGQDVALRCDPISGHVSLFWYQQALGQGPEFLTYFQNEAQLDKSGLPSDRFFAERPEGSVSTLKIQRTQQEDSAVYLCASSPTGGVQDTEAFFGQGTRLTVV.

In its sample, this clone was seen a few times. This chain connects TRBV2 to TRBJ1-6, with D possibly TRBD1 on 5 matching bases. Trimming cost V 1 base and J 7 bases, with 8 bases left between them. The CDR3 consists of 14 residues. The germline V gene has CDR1 SNHLY and CDR2 FYNNEI. CDR3 residues: CASSEGGGNSPLHF. The CDR3 DNA sequence: TGTGCCAGCAGTGAAGGGGGGGGGAATTCACCCCTCCACTTT. The full variable domain, its missing parts supplied by reference TRBV2 and TRBJ1-6, is EPEVTQTPSHQVTQMGQEVILRCVPISNHLYFYWYRQILGQKVEFLVSFYNNEISEKSEIFDDQFSVERPDGSNFTLKIRSTKLEDSAMYFCASSEGGGNSPLHFGNGTRLTVT.

The J gene is TRBJ1-6, the V gene TRBV6-5, with D maybe TRBD1 (6 bases). Germline loops: CDR1 MNHEY, CDR2 SVGAGI. The V end was cut by 6 bases, the J end by 8 bases, with 11 bases between. The CDR3 totals 13 residues. DNA of the CDR3: TGTGCCAGCAGAACCAGGGGTGATTCACCCCTCCACTTT. Amino acid sequence: CASRTRGDSPLHF.

V is TRBV30 and J is TRBJ1-4; possibly TRBD1 for D (5 bases). The CDR3 has 15 amino acids. Trimming took 0 bases from V and 5 from J, leaving 13 bases between them. From germline, CDR1 is GTSNPN and CDR2 SVGIG (reference sequence). This CDR3 is CAWSVRFRENEKLFF. CDR3 in DNA: TGTGCCTGGAGTGTACGTTTCAGGGAAAATGAAAAACTGTTTTTT.

The chain employs TRBV6-6 and TRBJ2-2; D possibly corresponds to TRBD2 (7 bases). Germline V lookup: CDR1 MNHNY, CDR2 SVGAGI (reference sequence). The CDR3 has 14 amino acids. V lost 8 bases to trimming and J lost 7 bases, with 17 bases between them. CDR3 amino acids: CASPKGGAGGELFF. In DNA, the CDR3 is TGTGCCAGCCCCAAGGGGGGGGCCGGCGGGGAGCTGTTTTTT.

The chain uses TRBV10-3 and TRBJ2-7; a weak D match, TRBD1 (6 bases). In germline, CDR1 is ENHRY, CDR2 SYGVKD. The CDR3 totals 14 residues. The V end was cut by 5 bases, the J end by 6 bases, with 17 bases between. Here the CDR3 reads CAISRQAEGSEQYV. As DNA, the CDR3 is TGTGCCATCAGTAGACAGGCTGAAGGGAGCGAGCAGTACGTC.

The CDR3 loop is CASSFGPDTGELFF. In DNA, the CDR3 is TGTGCCAGCAGCTTTGGGCCGGACACCGGGGAGCTGTTTTTT. This chain uses TRBV7-2 with TRBJ2-2; D gene ambiguous. CDR1 SGHTA and CDR2 FQGNSA come from the germline V gene. The CDR3 sequence is 14 residues long. V was cut by 3 bases and J by 3 bases, with 8 bases left in between.

The chain combines TRBV6-5 with TRBJ2-1, with 11 bases fitting TRBD2. CDR1 is MNHEY, CDR2 SVGAGI, per germline. V trimming: 8 bases; J trimming: 7 bases; junction bases outside the gene matches: 4. The CDR3 covers 13 residues. The CDR3 DNA reads as TGTGCCAGCGAACTAGCGGGAGCTAATGAGCAGTTCTTC. Protein sequence: CASELAGANEQFF.

The chain recombines TRBV6-1 with TRBJ1-5; TRBD1 agrees at 8 bases. V dropped 2 bases and J dropped 4; count of bases not matched to a gene: 10. Germline lookup yields CDR1 MNHNS and CDR2 SASEGT. The CDR3 runs to 17 residues. Here the CDR3 reads CASSENAGGLGNQPQHF. CDR3 bases: TGTGCCAGCAGTGAAAACGCAGGGGGCTTGGGTAATCAGCCCCAGCATTTT.

The chain is built from TRBV6-5 and TRBJ2-2, with 10 bases identical to TRBD1. The J segment lost 7 bases and the V segment lost 4 bases, leaving 3 bases of the junction unmatched. The CDR3 has 14 residues. Germline assignment: CDR1 MNHEY and CDR2 SVGAGI. The CDR3 sequence is CASSFGTGDGELFF. The CDR3 DNA reads TGTGCCAGCAGTTTTGGGACAGGGGACGGGGAGCTGTTTTTT.

The chain carries TRBV19 and TRBJ1-3; tentative D call: TRBD1 (5 bases). Germline V CDR1 and CDR2: LNHDA, SQIVND (reference sequence). The CDR3 contains 14 residues. Between the trimmed V and J ends, which lost 7 bases and 6 bases, there was a span of 16 bases. The CDR3 coding sequence is TGTGCCAGTACCCTGGGAGGGGTCGAAAACACCATATATTTT. This translates into CASTLGGVENTIYF.

This clone was observed a single time. The chain employs TRBV5-6 and TRBJ1-1; TRBD1 aligns across 7 bases. Germline V gene lookup returns CDR1 SGHDT and CDR2 YYEEEE. This CDR3 spans 14 amino acids. With V trimmed by 4 bases and J by 0 bases, 3 bases remained unmatched. The CDR3 spells CASSKTGLNTEAFF. In nucleotides, the CDR3 is TGTGCCAGCAGCAAGACAGGGTTGAACACTGAAGCTTTCTTT. The variable domain in full, completed from reference TRBV5-6 and TRBJ1-1, reads DAGVTQSPTHLIKTRGQQVTLRCSPKSGHDTVSWYQQALGQGPQFIFQYYEEEERQRGNFPDRFSGHQFPNYSSELNVNALLLGDSALYLCASSKTGLNTEAFFGQGTRLTVV.

The chain uses TRBV4-3 and TRBJ1-3, with D possibly being TRBD1 (5 bases). Germline V lookup: CDR1 LGHNA, CDR2 YSLEER. The CDR3 contains 15 residues. V shed 5 bases and J shed 4 bases, with 15 bases lying between them. The CDR3 protein is CASSEGAGLGNTIYF. The CDR3 nucleotides read TGCGCCAGCAGCGAAGGGGCAGGGCTAGGAAACACCATATATTTT.

V and J are TRBV9 and TRBJ1-5, with D possibly TRBD1 on 5 matching bases. V lost 3 bases to trimming and J lost 2 bases, with 12 bases between them. Germline V gives CDR1 SGDLS, CDR2 YYNGEE. This CDR3 region has 15 residues. The CDR3 DNA follows: TGTGCCAGCAGCGAGGGGTCGGGGGGCAATCAGCCCCAGCATTTT. It is translated as CASSEGSGGNQPQHF.

This chain links TRBV4-2 with TRBJ2-3, with TRBD2 identical over 11 bases. The CDR3 has 16 residues. After removal of 4 bases from V and 1 base from J, the junction contained 4 bases not matched to a gene. CDR1 and CDR2 from the germline V gene are LGHNA and YNFKEQ. In DNA form, the CDR3 reads TGTGCCAGCAGCCGAATAGCGGGGGGGGGCACAGATACGCAGTATTTT. Translating it yields CASSRIAGGGTDTQYF.

DNA of the CDR3: TGTGCCAGCAGCTTCCCACCGGGACAGAGGAACACCGGGGAGCTGTTTTTT. Protein product: CASSFPPGQRNTGELFF. The chain employs TRBV7-9 and TRBJ2-2; 7 bases match TRBD1. Germline CDR1 is SEHNR and CDR2 is FQNEAQ (reference sequence). This CDR3 has 17 amino acids. Germline trimming cut 3 bases from V and 1 base from J; bases unmatched to any gene: 8.

The chain employs TRBV28 and TRBJ2-2; TRBD1 matches at 8 bases. J was trimmed by 5 bases and V by 6 bases; bases with no gene match: 8. The CDR3 is 15 residues long. CDR1 MDHEN and CDR2 SYDVKM come from the germline V gene. The DNA for the CDR3 is TGTGCCAGCAGCCAGGACAGGGTACGGACCGGGGAGCTGTTTTTT. Translated: CASSQDRVRTGELFF.

This chain uses TRBV7-2 with TRBJ1-2; unclear D gene. Between the trimmed V and J ends, which lost 8 bases and 3 bases, there was a span of 13 bases. The CDR3 covers 13 residues. CDR1 is SGHTA, CDR2 FQGNSA, per germline. This CDR3 is CASGYSPDYGYTF. CDR3 coding DNA: TGTGCCAGCGGATACAGCCCAGACTATGGCTACACCTTC. Supplemented by reference TRBV7-2 and TRBJ1-2, the full variable domain reads GAGVSQSPSNKVTEKGKDVELRCDPISGHTALYWYRQSLGQGLEFLIYFQGNSAPDKSGLPSDRFSAERTGGSVSTLTIQRTQQEDSAVYLCASGYSPDYGYTFGSGTRLTVV.

This chain joins TRBV18 and TRBJ1-4; D gene unclear. The CDR3 contains 13 residues. Germline V gene data show CDR1 as KGHSH and CDR2 as LQKENI. Trimming removed 8 bases at V and 10 bases at J, with 17 bases between. The CDR3 region has the DNA TGTGCCAGCCTCGGGGAAGTGATCGGAAAACTGTTTTTT. It is translated as CASLGEVIGKLFF.

The chain has TRBV7-9 and TRBJ1-1; D is unresolved. The germline V and J ends were trimmed by 5 bases and 3 bases, with 19 bases remaining between them. The CDR3 is 16 residues long. Germline assignment: CDR1 SEHNR and CDR2 FQNEAQ (reference sequence). CDR3 in amino acids: CASSAWTWERDTEAFF. The CDR3 DNA reads TGTGCCAGCAGCGCTTGGACGTGGGAGCGGGACACTGAAGCTTTCTTT.

This chain's CDR3 is CASSQGQGWDTEAFF. CDR3 bases: TGTGCCAGCAGCCAAGGACAGGGTTGGGACACTGAAGCTTTCTTT. The chain links TRBV3-1 (or the pseudogene TRBV3-2) to TRBJ1-1, with 7 bases identical to TRBD1. V was pared by 1 base and J by 3 bases, with 5 bases of the junction left unmatched. The CDR3 totals 15 residues. Germline-derived CDR1 and CDR2 are LGHDT and YNNKEL (reference sequence).

The chain couples TRBV6-5 to TRBJ2-5, with a possible D match to TRBD1 (5 bases). The CDR3 length is 12 residues. Trimming left V 8 bases short and J 1 base short, with 8 bases between. Germline-derived CDR1 and CDR2 are MNHEY and SVGAGI. The CDR3 sequence: CASGAGQETQYF. In nucleotides, the CDR3 is TGTGCCAGCGGGGCCGGCCAAGAGACCCAGTACTTC.

The chain couples TRBV9 to TRBJ1-2; D unclear. The CDR3 is 13 residues long. Germline V gene lookup returns CDR1 SGDLS and CDR2 YYNGEE. V lost 3 bases and J 4 bases, leaving 10 bases between the germline ends. The CDR3 reads CASSAENLYGYTF. In DNA form, the CDR3 reads TGTGCCAGCAGCGCGGAGAACCTCTATGGCTACACCTTC.